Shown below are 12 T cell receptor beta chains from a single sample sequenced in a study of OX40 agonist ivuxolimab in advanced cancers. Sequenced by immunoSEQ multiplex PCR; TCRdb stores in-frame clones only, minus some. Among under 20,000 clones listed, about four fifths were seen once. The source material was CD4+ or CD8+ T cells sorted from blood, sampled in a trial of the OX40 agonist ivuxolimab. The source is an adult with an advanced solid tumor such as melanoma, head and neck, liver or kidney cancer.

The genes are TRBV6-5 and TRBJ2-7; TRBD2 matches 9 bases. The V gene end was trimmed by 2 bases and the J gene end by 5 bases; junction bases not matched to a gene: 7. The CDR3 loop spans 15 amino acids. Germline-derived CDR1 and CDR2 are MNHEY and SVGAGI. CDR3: CASSYISGRFNEQYF. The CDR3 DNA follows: TGTGCCAGCAGTTACATCAGCGGGAGGTTCAACGAGCAGTACTTC.

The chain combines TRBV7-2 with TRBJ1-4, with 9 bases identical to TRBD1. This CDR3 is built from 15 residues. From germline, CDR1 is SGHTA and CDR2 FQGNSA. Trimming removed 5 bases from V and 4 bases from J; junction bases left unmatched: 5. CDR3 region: CASSLPTGGNEKLFF. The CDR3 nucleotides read TGTGCCAGCAGCCTTCCGACAGGGGGTAATGAAAAACTGTTTTTT.

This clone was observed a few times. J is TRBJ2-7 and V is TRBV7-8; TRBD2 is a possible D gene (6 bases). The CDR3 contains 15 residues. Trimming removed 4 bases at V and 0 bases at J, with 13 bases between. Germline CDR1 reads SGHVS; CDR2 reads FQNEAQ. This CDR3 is CASSSLRLVSYEQYF. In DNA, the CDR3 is TGTGCCAGCAGCTCCCTTAGACTAGTCTCCTACGAGCAGTACTTC.

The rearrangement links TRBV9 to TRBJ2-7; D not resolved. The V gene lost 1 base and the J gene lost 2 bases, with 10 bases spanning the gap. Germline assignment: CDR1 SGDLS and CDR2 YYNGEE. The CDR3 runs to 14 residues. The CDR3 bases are TGTGCCAGCAGCGTAAGCCCCACAACCTACGAGCAGTACTTC. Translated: CASSVSPTTYEQYF. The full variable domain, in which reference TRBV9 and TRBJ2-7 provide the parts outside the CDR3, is DSGVTQTPKHLITATGQRVTLRCSPRSGDLSVYWYQQSLDQGLQFLIQYYNGEERAKGNILERFSAQQFPDLHSELNLSSLELGDSALYFCASSVSPTTYEQYFGPGTRLTVT.

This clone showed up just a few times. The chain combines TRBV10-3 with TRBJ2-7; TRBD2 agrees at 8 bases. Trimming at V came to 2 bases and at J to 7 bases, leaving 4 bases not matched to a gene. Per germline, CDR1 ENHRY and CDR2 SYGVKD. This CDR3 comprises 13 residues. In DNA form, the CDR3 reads TGTGCCATCAGTGAGGTATTAGCGGGGGAGCAGTACTTC. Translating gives CAISEVLAGEQYF.

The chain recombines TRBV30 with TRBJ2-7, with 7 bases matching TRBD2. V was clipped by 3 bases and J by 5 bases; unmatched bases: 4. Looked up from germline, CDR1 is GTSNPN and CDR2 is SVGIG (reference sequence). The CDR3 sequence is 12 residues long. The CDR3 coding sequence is TGTGCCTGGAGAGGTAGCGGGCACGAGCAGTACTTC. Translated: CAWRGSGHEQYF.

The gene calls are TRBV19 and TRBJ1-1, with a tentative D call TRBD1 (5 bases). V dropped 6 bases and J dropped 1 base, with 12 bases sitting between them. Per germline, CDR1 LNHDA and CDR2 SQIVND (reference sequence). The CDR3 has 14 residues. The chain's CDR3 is CASSRGGPNTEAFF. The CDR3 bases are TGTGCCAGTAGCCGGGGCGGACCGAACACTGAAGCTTTCTTT.

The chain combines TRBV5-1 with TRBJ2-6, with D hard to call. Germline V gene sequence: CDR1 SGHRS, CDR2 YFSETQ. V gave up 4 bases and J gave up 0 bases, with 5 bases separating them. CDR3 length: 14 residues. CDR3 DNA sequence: TGCGCCAGCAGCCCGCCCTCTGGGGCCAACGTCCTGACTTTC. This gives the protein CASSPPSGANVLTF.

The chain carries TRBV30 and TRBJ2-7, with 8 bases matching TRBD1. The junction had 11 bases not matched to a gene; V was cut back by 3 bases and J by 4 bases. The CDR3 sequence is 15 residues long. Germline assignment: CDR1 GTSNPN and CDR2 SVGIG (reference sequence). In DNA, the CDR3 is TGTGCCTGGAGAGTCGGACAGGGTCCAGCGTACGAGCAGTACTTC. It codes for CAWRVGQGPAYEQYF.

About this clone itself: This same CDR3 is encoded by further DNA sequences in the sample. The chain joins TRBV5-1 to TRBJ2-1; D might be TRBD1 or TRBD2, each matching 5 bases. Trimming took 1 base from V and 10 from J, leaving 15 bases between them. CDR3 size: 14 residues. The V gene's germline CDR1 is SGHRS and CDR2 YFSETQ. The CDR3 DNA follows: TGCGCCAGCAGCTTGAGTGGGGGTCTTCTAGAGCAGTTCTTC. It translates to CASSLSGGLLEQFF.

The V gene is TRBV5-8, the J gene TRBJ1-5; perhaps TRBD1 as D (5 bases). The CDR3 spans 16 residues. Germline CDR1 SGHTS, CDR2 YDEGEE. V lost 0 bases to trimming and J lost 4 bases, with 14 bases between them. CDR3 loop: CASSLVGREDNQPQHF. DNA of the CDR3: TGTGCCAGCAGCTTGGTCGGCAGGGAAGATAATCAGCCCCAGCATTTT.

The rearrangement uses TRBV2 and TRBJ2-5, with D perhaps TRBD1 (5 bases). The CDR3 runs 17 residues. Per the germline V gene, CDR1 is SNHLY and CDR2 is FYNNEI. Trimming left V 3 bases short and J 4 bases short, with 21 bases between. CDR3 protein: CASSDSGGAGMIETQYF. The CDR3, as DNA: TGTGCCAGCAGTGACTCGGGTGGGGCAGGGATGATAGAGACCCAGTACTTC. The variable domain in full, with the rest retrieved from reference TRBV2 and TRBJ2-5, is EPEVTQTPSHQVTQMGQEVILRCVPISNHLYFYWYRQILGQKVEFLVSFYNNEISEKSEIFDDQFSVERPDGSNFTLKIRSTKLEDSAMYFCASSDSGGAGMIETQYFGPGTRLLVL.